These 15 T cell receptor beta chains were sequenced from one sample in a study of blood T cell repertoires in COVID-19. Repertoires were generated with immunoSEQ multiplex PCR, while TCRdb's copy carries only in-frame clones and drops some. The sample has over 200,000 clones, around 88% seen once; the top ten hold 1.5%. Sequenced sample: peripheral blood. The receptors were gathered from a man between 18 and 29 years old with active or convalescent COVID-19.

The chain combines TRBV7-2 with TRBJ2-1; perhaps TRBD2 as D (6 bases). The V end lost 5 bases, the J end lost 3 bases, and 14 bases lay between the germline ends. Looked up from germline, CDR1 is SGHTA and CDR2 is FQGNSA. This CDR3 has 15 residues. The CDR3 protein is CASSTRTTYYNEQFF. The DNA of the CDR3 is TGTGCCAGCAGCACCCGGACTACCTACTACAATGAGCAGTTCTTC.

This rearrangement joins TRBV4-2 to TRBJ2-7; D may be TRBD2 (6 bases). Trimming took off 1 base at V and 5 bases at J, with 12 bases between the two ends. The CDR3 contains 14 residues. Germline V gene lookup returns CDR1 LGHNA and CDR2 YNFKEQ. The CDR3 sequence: CASSQAGGPNEQYF. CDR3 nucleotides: TGTGCCAGCAGCCAAGCAGGAGGGCCCAACGAGCAGTACTTC.

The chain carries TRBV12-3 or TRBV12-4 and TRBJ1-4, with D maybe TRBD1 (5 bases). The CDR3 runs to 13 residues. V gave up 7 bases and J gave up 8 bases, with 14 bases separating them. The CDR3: CASNRRGLEKLFF. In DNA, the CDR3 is TGTGCCAGCAATAGGAGGGGTTTAGAAAAACTGTTTTTT.

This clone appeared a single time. CDR3 nucleotide sequence: TGTGCCACCAGCAGAGGGACAGGGGAATCATCCTTAGAGACCCAGTACTTC. This sequence encodes CATSRGTGESSLETQYF. This chain links TRBV15 with TRBJ2-5; TRBD1 aligns across 9 bases. The CDR3 sequence is 17 residues long. With 1 base clipped from V and 4 bases from J, the junction kept 10 bases outside the gene matches. The germline gives CDR1 LNHNV, CDR2 YYDKDF (reference sequence).

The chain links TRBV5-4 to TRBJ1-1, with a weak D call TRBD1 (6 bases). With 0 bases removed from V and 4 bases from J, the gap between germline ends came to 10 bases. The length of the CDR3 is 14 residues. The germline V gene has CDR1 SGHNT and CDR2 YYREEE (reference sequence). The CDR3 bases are TGTGCCAGCAGCTTGGAAAGGGGGATCACTGAAGCTTTCTTT. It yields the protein CASSLERGITEAFF.

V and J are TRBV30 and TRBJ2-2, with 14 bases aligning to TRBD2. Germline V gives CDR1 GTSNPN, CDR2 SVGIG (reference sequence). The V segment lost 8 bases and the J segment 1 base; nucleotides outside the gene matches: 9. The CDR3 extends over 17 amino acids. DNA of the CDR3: TGTGCCGGAGGTGCGGGACTAGCGGGGGAGAACACCGGGGAGCTGTTTTTT. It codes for CAGGAGLAGENTGELFF.

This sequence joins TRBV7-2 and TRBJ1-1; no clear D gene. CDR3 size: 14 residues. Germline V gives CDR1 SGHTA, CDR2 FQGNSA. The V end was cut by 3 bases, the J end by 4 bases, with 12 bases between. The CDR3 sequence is CASSLIGDRTEAFF. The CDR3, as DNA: TGTGCCAGCAGCTTGATCGGGGATCGCACTGAAGCTTTCTTT.

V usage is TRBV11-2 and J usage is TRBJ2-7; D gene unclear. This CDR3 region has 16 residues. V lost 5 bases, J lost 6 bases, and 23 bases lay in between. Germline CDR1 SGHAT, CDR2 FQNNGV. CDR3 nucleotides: TGTGCCAGCAGCCCCACGGCCATAAGCGACGTCTCCGAGCAGTACTTC. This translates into CASSPTAISDVSEQYF.

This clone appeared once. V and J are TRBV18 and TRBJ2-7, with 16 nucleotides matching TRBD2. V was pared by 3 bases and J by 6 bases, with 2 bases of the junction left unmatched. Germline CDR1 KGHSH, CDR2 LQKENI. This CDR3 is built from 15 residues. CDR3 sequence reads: CASSPGTSGRAEQYF. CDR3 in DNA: TGTGCCAGCTCACCCGGGACTAGCGGGAGGGCCGAGCAGTACTTC.

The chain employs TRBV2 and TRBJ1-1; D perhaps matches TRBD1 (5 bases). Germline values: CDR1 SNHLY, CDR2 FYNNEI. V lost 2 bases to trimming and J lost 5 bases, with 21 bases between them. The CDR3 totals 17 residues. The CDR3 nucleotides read TGTGCCAGCAGTGAAAAGTCTCTCAGGGTGGAGGGGACTGAAGCTTTCTTT. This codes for CASSEKSLRVEGTEAFF.

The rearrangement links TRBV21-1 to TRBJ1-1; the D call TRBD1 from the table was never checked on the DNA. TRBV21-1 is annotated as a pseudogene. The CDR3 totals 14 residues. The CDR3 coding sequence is TGTGCCAGCAGCAAAGGGGCAATGAACACTGAAGCTTTCTTT. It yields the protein CASSKGAMNTEAFF.

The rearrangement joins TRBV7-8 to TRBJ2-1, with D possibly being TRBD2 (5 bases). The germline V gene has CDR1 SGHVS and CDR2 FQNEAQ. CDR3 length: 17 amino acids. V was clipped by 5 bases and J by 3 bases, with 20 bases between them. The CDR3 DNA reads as TGTGCCAGCAGCCTTACGACTACCAACCTTCTCTACAATGAGCAGTTCTTC. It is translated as CASSLTTTNLLYNEQFF.

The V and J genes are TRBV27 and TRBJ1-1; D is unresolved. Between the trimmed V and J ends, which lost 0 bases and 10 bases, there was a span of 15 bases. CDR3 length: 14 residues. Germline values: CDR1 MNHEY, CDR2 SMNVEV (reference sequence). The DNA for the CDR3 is TGTGCCAGCAGTTTATCGTACGGCGACAAACGAGCTTTCTTT. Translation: CASSLSYGDKRAFF.

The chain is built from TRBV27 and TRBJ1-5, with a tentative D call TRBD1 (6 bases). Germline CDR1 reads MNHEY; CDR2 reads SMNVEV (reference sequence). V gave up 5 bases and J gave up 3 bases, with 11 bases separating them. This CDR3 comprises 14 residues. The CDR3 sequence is CASSPGADNQPQHF. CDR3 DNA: TGTGCCAGCAGTCCAGGGGCCGACAATCAGCCCCAGCATTTT.

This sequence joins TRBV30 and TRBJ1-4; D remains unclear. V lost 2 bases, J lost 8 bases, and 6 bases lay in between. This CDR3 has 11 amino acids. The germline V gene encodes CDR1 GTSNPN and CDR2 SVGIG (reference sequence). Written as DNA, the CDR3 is TGTGCCTGGAGTCGGAGGGAAAAACTGTTTTTT. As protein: CAWSRREKLFF.